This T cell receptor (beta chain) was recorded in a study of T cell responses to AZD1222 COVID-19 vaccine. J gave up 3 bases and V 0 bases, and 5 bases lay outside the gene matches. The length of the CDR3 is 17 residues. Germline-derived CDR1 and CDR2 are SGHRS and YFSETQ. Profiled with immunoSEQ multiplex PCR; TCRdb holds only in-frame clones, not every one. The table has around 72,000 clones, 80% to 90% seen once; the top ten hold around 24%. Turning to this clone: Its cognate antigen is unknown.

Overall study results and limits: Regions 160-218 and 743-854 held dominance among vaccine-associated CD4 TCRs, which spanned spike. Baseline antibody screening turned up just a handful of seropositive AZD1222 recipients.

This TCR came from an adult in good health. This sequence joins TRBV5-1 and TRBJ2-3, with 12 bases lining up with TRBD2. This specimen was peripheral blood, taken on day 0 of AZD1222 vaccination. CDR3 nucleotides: TGCGCCAGCAGCTTGGAGCCTAGCGGGAGGGGTACAGATACGCAGTATTTT. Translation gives CASSLEPSGRGTDTQYF.